This section outlines one T cell receptor beta chain sequence together with its context. The record originates from a study of blood T cell repertoires in COVID-19. Study information: COVID-19 samples, acute and convalescent, were from the United States, Italy and Spain.

Methods used by the authors: Amplifying reference gene primers gave estimates of nucleated cell counts. Assay used: immunoSEQ multiplex PCR; TCRdb lists only in-frame clones, some missing. The V and J calls and the clone size are those of that table, but D and trimming were determined from the DNA. The table shows about 200,000 clones, with over 75% occurring only once. The CDR3 has 13 amino acids. V lost 7 bases, J lost 6 bases, and 8 bases stayed unmatched. The sample was peripheral blood. This clonotype was sampled from a woman over 75 with acute or convalescent COVID-19. V is TRBV12-3 or TRBV12-4 and J is TRBJ1-2; 7 nucleotides align to TRBD1. CDR3 sequence reads: CASTTTGAHGYTF. The CDR3 bases are TGTGCCAGCACCACAACAGGGGCCCATGGCTACACCTTC.